This T cell receptor (beta chain) was identified in a study of PD-1 blockade in classical Hodgkin lymphoma. In regard to this clone: Its antigen is not identified.

Libraries were prepared by immunoSEQ multiplex PCR; TCRdb keeps only in-frame clonotypes and omits some of them. The sample shows around 30,000 clones, 90% to 95% of them seen only once. The germline gives CDR1 SGDLS, CDR2 YYNGEE. CDR3 length equals 20 residues. V lost 4 bases, J lost 3 bases, and 21 bases stayed unmatched. The time point was: newly diagnosed, previously untreated cHL patient sample. What served as comparison were PBMCs in newly diagnosed, untreated classical Hodgkin lymphoma. Points from the study as a whole: Factors driving the repertoire differences, possibly disease activity or prior therapy, remain undefined. Baseline TCR diversity was reportedly lower in newly diagnosed patients than in healthy donors. It was reported as lower still in relapsed/refractory patients.

Sequencing input: peripheral blood mononuclear cells (PBMCs). This sequence was found in a human donor with classical Hodgkin lymphoma. The gene calls are TRBV9 and TRBJ2-3; the match to TRBD2 covers 9 bases. CDR3 region: CASSRTTGGRGRGLTDTQYF. In DNA form, the CDR3 reads TGTGCCAGCAGCCGCACCACGGGCGGGAGGGGAAGGGGGTTGACAGATACGCAGTATTTT.